What follows are 29 T cell receptor beta chains derived from one specimen sequenced in a study of T cell responses to AZD1222 COVID-19 vaccine (dated by TCRdb to the early 2020s). The time point label, as the study defines it: baseline before first vaccination. Library preparation was by the immunoSEQ multiplex PCR assay. Not all clones reach the TCRdb copy of this immuneACCESS table, which keeps in-frame sequences only. Checked studies attribute under half of the gap to unresolved V genes and leave the rest unexplained. This sample lists roughly 20,000 clones; 82% were detected once. The ten largest clones capture around 46% of the sample. This material consisted of peripheral blood, taken on day 0 of AZD1222 vaccination. Receptors were obtained from an adult in good health.

This clone is labeled large (0.1 to 1%). The chain has TRBV28 and TRBJ1-1; D not resolved. The CDR3 extends over 11 amino acids. The germline CDR1 and CDR2 sequences are MDHEN and SYDVKM. V lost 11 bases to trimming and J lost 1 base, with 8 bases between them. Here the CDR3 DNA reads TGTGCCGGAGGGAGGAACACTGAAGCTTTCTTT. This translates into CAGGRNTEAFF. Complete variable domain (other parts from reference TRBV28 and TRBJ1-1): DVKVTQSSRYLVKRTGEKVFLECVQDMDHENMFWYRQDPGLGLRLIYFSYDVKMKEKGDIPEGYSVSREKKERFSLILESASTNQTSMYLCAGGRNTEAFFGQGTRLTVV.

This clone was seen a handful of times. This chain connects TRBV5-6 to TRBJ2-7, with a tentative D call TRBD2 (6 bases). Trimming took off 4 bases at V and 6 bases at J, with 11 bases between the two ends. In germline, CDR1 is SGHDT, CDR2 YYEEEE. This CDR3 region has 12 residues. The CDR3 region has the DNA TGTGCCAGCAGCCGCGGGAAGGGCGAGCAGTACTTC. It yields the protein CASSRGKGEQYF.

This chain links TRBV18 with TRBJ2-1; D is uncertain. From germline, CDR1 is KGHSH and CDR2 LQKENI. CDR3 size: 12 residues. Trimming left V 5 bases short and J 6 bases short, with 8 bases between. The CDR3 here is CASSAARNEQFF. The CDR3 DNA is TGTGCCAGCTCAGCTGCCCGCAATGAGCAGTTCTTC. Full variable domain (rest looked up from reference TRBV18 and TRBJ2-1): NAGVMQNPRHLVRRRGQEARLRCSPMKGHSHVYWYRQLPEEGLKFMVYLQKENIIDESGMPKERFSAEFPKEGPSILRIQQVVRGDSAAYFCASSAARNEQFFGPGTRLTVL.

This chain links TRBV7-8 with TRBJ2-7; D may be TRBD2 (6 bases). The CDR3 length is 14 residues. Trimming removed 6 bases from V and 2 bases from J, with 14 bases in between. Germline V gene lookup returns CDR1 SGHVS and CDR2 FQNEAQ. The CDR3 spells CASSYSGPTYEQYF. CDR3 in DNA: TGTGCCAGCAGTTACAGCGGGCCAACCTACGAGCAGTACTTC.

The chain has TRBV19 and TRBJ2-5; D is unclear. The V end was cut by 4 bases, the J end by 5 bases, with 5 bases between. The germline CDR1 and CDR2 sequences are LNHDA and SQIVND (reference sequence). The CDR3 is 11 amino acids. The CDR3 bases are TGTGCCAGTAGTAATTGGGAGACCCAGTACTTC. Translation gives CASSNWETQYF. The full variable domain, completed using reference TRBV19 and TRBJ2-5, is DGGITQSPKYLFRKEGQNVTLSCEQNLNHDAMYWYRQDPGQGLRLIYYSQIVNDFQKGDIAEGYSVSREKKESFPLTVTSAQKNPTAFYLCASSNWETQYFGPGTRLLVL.

The chain couples TRBV19 to TRBJ1-1; 10 bases align to TRBD1. In germline, CDR1 is LNHDA, CDR2 SQIVND (reference sequence). V trimming: 4 bases; J trimming: 7 bases; junction bases outside the gene matches: 12. The CDR3 consists of 16 residues. The CDR3 region has the DNA TGTGCCAGTAGTACCCAACCGGGACAGGGGTTATATGAAGCTTTCTTT. Translation: CASSTQPGQGLYEAFF.

The CDR3 region is CASSLGGGVEQPQHF. The CDR3 DNA sequence: TGTGCCAGCAGCTTAGGCGGGGGAGTTGAGCAGCCCCAGCATTTT. The chain links TRBV13 to TRBJ1-5; D perhaps matches TRBD1 (5 bases). The CDR3 runs 15 residues. Germline CDR1 is PRHDT and CDR2 is FYEKMQ (reference sequence). Trimming left V 0 bases short and J 7 bases short, with 13 bases between.

The chain joins TRBV7-2 to TRBJ2-3; D is uncertain. Between the trimmed V and J ends, which lost 4 bases and 3 bases, there was a span of 14 bases. Per germline, CDR1 SGHTA and CDR2 FQGNSA. The CDR3 runs to 15 residues. Here the CDR3 DNA reads TGTGCCAGCAGCTCCGCTGAGACGGGTACAGATACGCAGTATTTT. This codes for CASSSAETGTDTQYF.

As DNA, the CDR3 is TGTGCCAGCCTGAAGGTTAGCGGCCCCACAGATACGCAGTATTTT. It specifies CASLKVSGPTDTQYF. The gene calls are TRBV27 and TRBJ2-3, with TRBD2 as a possible D gene (6 bases). Trimming took off 8 bases at V and 2 bases at J, with 17 bases between the two ends. The CDR3 totals 15 residues. Germline V gives CDR1 MNHEY, CDR2 SMNVEV (reference sequence).

This clone turned up a few times. The rearrangement uses TRBV6-1 and TRBJ2-2, with a tentative D call TRBD1 (5 bases). Germline V gives CDR1 MNHNS, CDR2 SASEGT. The CDR3 runs 16 residues. V lost 4 bases and J lost 0, with 12 bases in between. CDR3 nucleotides: TGTGCCAGCAGTGGTTCAGGGATGGCGAACACCGGGGAGCTGTTTTTT. Translating gives CASSGSGMANTGELFF.

This chain links TRBV6-5 with TRBJ1-2, with D unresolved. The V gene lost 5 bases and the J gene lost 1 base, with 14 bases spanning the gap. This CDR3 comprises 15 residues. Germline-derived CDR1 and CDR2 are MNHEY and SVGAGI. The CDR3: CASSSDGFSNYGYTF. CDR3 in DNA: TGTGCCAGCAGTAGCGATGGGTTTAGTAACTATGGCTACACCTTC.

V and J are TRBV2 and TRBJ1-2; D is uncertain. With 4 bases removed from V and 13 bases from J, the gap between germline ends came to 13 bases. CDR1 is SNHLY and CDR2 is FYNNEI in the germline V gene. The CDR3 consists of 11 residues. In nucleotides, the CDR3 is TGTGCCAGCAGTGGGGAGGAGGGATCCACCTTC. It is translated as CASSGEEGSTF.

The rearrangement links TRBV5-1 to TRBJ2-5, with D unclear. Germline V lookup: CDR1 SGHRS, CDR2 YFSETQ. The CDR3 has 14 amino acids. V was pared by 6 bases and J by 4 bases, with 16 bases between. CDR3 loop: CASTASRWVETQYF. CDR3 nucleotide sequence: TGCGCCAGCACCGCTTCCCGGTGGGTAGAGACCCAGTACTTC.

The V gene is TRBV7-9, the J gene TRBJ2-3; no clear D. The CDR3 is 12 amino acids. The V and J ends lost 5 bases and 6 bases respectively, with 9 bases between them. CDR1 SEHNR and CDR2 FQNEAQ come from the germline V gene (reference sequence). The CDR3 loop is CASSRLTDTQYF. The DNA of the CDR3 is TGTGCCAGCAGCCGTTTGACCGATACGCAGTATTTT. Supplemented by reference TRBV7-9 and TRBJ2-3, the full variable domain reads DTGVSQNPRHKITKRGQNVTFRCDPISEHNRLYWYRQTLGQGPEFLTYFQNEAQLEKSRLLSDRFSAERPKGSFSTLEIQRTEQGDSAMYLCASSRLTDTQYFGPGTRLTVL.

The V gene is TRBV5-8, the J gene TRBJ2-2; tentatively, D is TRBD1 or TRBD2 (5 bases each). Germline values: CDR1 SGHTS, CDR2 YDEGEE. Trimming cost V 4 bases and J 2 bases, with 9 bases left between them. The CDR3 covers 14 residues. CDR3 coding DNA: TGTGCCAGCAGCCCGGGACCTAACACCGGGGAGCTGTTTTTT. Amino acids: CASSPGPNTGELFF. Together with reference TRBV5-8 and TRBJ2-2, the CDR3 gives the full variable domain: EAGVTQSPTHLIKTRGQQATLRCSPISGHTSVYWYQQALGLGLQFLLWYDEGEERNRGNFPPRFSGRQFPNYSSELNVNALELEDSALYLCASSPGPNTGELFFGEGSRLTVL.

The CDR3 nucleotides read TGTGCCAGCAGCCGAGGGGATCAGGGGGGCACAGATACGCAGTATTTT. Its translation: CASSRGDQGGTDTQYF. The rearrangement uses TRBV7-9 and TRBJ2-3, with TRBD1 identical over 7 bases. The J segment lost 1 base and the V segment lost 5 bases, leaving 9 bases of the junction unmatched. CDR3 length: 16 amino acids. Germline CDR1 and CDR2: SEHNR and FQNEAQ (reference sequence).

This clone was recorded once. J is TRBJ2-4 and V is TRBV21-1; the DNA was not used to check the table's D call, TRBD2. TRBV21-1 is a pseudogene locus. The CDR3 totals 15 residues. The CDR3 region is CASSNNSGIGNIQYF. The CDR3 coding sequence is TGTGCCAGCAGCAATAATAGCGGGATCGGGAACATTCAGTACTTC.

This clone was counted between two and nine times. The chain employs TRBV2 and TRBJ2-3, with 7 bases identical to TRBD2. The junction had 13 bases not matched to a gene; V was cut back by 4 bases and J by 6 bases. The germline CDR1 and CDR2 sequences are SNHLY and FYNNEI. The CDR3 is 16 amino acids. The CDR3 DNA is TGTGCCAGCAGTGTCCCAGCGGGGACCCCAGACGATACGCAGTATTTT. It specifies CASSVPAGTPDDTQYF.

The genes are TRBV4-3 and TRBJ1-5; D is uncertain. Germline values: CDR1 LGHNA, CDR2 YSLEER. There are 14 residues in the CDR3. With 0 bases removed from V and 4 bases from J, the gap between germline ends came to 7 bases. The CDR3 sequence: CASSQDQSNQPQHF. CDR3 sequence (DNA): TGCGCCAGCAGCCAAGATCAGAGTAATCAGCCCCAGCATTTT.

The rearrangement joins TRBV6-5 to TRBJ2-5; 7 bases are a match to TRBD2. The CDR3 spans 15 residues. V was pared by 1 base and J by 1 base, with 3 bases of the junction left unmatched. The germline V gene has CDR1 MNHEY and CDR2 SVGAGI. The CDR3 DNA follows: TGTGCCAGCAGTTACTGGGCGGGAGCCCAAGAGACCCAGTACTTC. Translation gives CASSYWAGAQETQYF.

The rearrangement links TRBV7-9 to TRBJ1-5; D not certain. Between the trimmed V and J ends, which lost 7 bases and 5 bases, there was a span of 3 bases. From germline, CDR1 is SEHNR and CDR2 FQNEAQ (reference sequence). The CDR3 covers 10 residues. CDR3 amino acids: CASMDQPQHF. CDR3 nucleotide sequence: TGTGCCAGCATGGATCAGCCCCAGCATTTT.

The chain is built from TRBV5-6 and TRBJ2-7; D gene uncertain. The CDR3 is 11 amino acids. CDR1 and CDR2 from the germline V gene are SGHDT and YYEEEE. V lost 3 bases, J lost 3 bases, and 4 bases lay in between. The chain's CDR3 is CASSSNYEQYF. The CDR3 DNA reads as TGTGCCAGCAGCTCGAACTACGAGCAGTACTTC. The full variable domain, rest sourced from reference TRBV5-6 and TRBJ2-7, is DAGVTQSPTHLIKTRGQQVTLRCSPKSGHDTVSWYQQALGQGPQFIFQYYEEEERQRGNFPDRFSGHQFPNYSSELNVNALLLGDSALYLCASSSNYEQYFGPGTRLTVT.

The chain carries TRBV10-2 and TRBJ1-2; 9 nucleotides match TRBD1. Trimming removed 2 bases from V and 6 bases from J; junction bases left unmatched: 13. The CDR3 spans 17 residues. Germline V gene sequence: CDR1 WSHSY, CDR2 SAAADI. The CDR3 here is CASSEGGQGVMGHGYTF. CDR3 in DNA: TGCGCCAGCAGTGAGGGGGGACAGGGCGTTATGGGCCATGGCTACACCTTC.

This clone was observed once. The gene calls are TRBV7-2 and TRBJ2-5; D may be TRBD1 (5 bases). V dropped 7 bases and J dropped 5 bases, with 11 bases sitting between them. The germline gives CDR1 SGHTA, CDR2 FQGNSA. The CDR3 is 12 residues long. CDR3 amino acids: CASTLGVETQYF. The CDR3 DNA sequence: TGTGCCAGCACCCTAGGGGTGGAGACCCAGTACTTC.

This clone was counted a single time. This chain connects TRBV7-9 to TRBJ1-1, with a possible D match to TRBD1 (5 bases). V was shortened by 1 base and J by 0 bases, with 6 bases between the two germline ends. CDR3 size: 14 residues. The V gene's germline CDR1 is SEHNR and CDR2 FQNEAQ (reference sequence). The CDR3 DNA sequence: TGTGCCAGCAGCTTAGTAGGGGTGAACACTGAAGCTTTCTTT. It is translated as CASSLVGVNTEAFF.

This clone was found a few times. This chain links TRBV19 with TRBJ2-1; 9 bases align to TRBD2. The CDR3 is 17 residues long. V lost 4 bases and J lost 7; bases outside the gene matches: 14. Germline lookup yields CDR1 LNHDA and CDR2 SQIVND (reference sequence). The chain's CDR3 is CASSTSRASGRSNEQFF. CDR3 coding DNA: TGTGCCAGTAGTACCTCAAGGGCCAGCGGGAGGTCTAATGAGCAGTTCTTC. Using reference TRBV19 and TRBJ2-1 for the parts outside the CDR3, the full variable domain is DGGITQSPKYLFRKEGQNVTLSCEQNLNHDAMYWYRQDPGQGLRLIYYSQIVNDFQKGDIAEGYSVSREKKESFPLTVTSAQKNPTAFYLCASSTSRASGRSNEQFFGPGTRLTVL.

The rearrangement joins TRBV5-4 to TRBJ2-1, with TRBD2 matching 8 bases. Trimming removed 0 bases from V and 3 bases from J; junction bases left unmatched: 8. Germline loops: CDR1 SGHNT, CDR2 YYREEE (reference sequence). The CDR3 consists of 17 residues. The CDR3 here is CASSLVSGSPLYNEQFF. The CDR3 nucleotides read TGTGCCAGCAGCTTGGTAAGCGGGAGCCCGCTCTACAATGAGCAGTTCTTC.

In its sample, this clone was seen a few times. This chain connects TRBV18 to TRBJ1-1; 12 bases line up with TRBD1. Germline CDR1 and CDR2: KGHSH and LQKENI. The CDR3 consists of 16 residues. Trimming took 6 bases from V and 2 from J; bases not matched to a gene: 7. The CDR3, as DNA: TGTGCCAGCTCCCCCCCCGGGACAGGGGGCAACACTGAAGCTTTCTTT. Translating gives CASSPPGTGGNTEAFF.

The chain joins TRBV7-9 to TRBJ2-3; 12 bases map to TRBD2. V gave up 0 bases and J gave up 5 bases; unmatched junction bases: 6. This CDR3 spans 17 amino acids. CDR1 and CDR2 from the germline V gene are SEHNR and FQNEAQ (reference sequence). The CDR3: CASSLAPSGGAGDTQYF. The CDR3 DNA reads TGTGCCAGCAGCTTAGCTCCTAGCGGGGGGGCCGGAGATACGCAGTATTTT.